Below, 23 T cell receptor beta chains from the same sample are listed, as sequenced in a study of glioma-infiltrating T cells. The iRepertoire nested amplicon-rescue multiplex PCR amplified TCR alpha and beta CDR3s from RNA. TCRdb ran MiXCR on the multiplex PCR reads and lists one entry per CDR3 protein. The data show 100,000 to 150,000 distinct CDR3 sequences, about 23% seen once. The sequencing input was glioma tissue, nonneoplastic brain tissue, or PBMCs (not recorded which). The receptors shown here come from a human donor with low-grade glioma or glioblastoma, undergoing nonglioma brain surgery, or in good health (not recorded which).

CDR3 protein: CASRAGLGTEAFF. The CDR3 DNA reads TGTGCCTCCCGGGCAGGGCTCGGCACTGAAGCTTTCTTT. The V and J genes are TRBV7-9 and TRBJ1-1; TRBD1 is a possible D gene (5 bases). Germline V gene data show CDR1 as SEHNR and CDR2 as FQNEAQ (reference sequence). V was trimmed by 11 bases and J by 4 bases, leaving 17 bases between them. CDR3 length equals 13 residues.

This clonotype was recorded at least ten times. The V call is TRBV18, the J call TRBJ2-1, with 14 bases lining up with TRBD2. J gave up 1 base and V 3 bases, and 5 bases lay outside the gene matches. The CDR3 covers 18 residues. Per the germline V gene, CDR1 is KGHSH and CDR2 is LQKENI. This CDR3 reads CASSPGLAGAVSYNEQFF. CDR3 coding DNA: TGTGCCAGCTCACCGGGACTAGCGGGAGCTGTATCCTACAATGAGCAGTTCTTC.

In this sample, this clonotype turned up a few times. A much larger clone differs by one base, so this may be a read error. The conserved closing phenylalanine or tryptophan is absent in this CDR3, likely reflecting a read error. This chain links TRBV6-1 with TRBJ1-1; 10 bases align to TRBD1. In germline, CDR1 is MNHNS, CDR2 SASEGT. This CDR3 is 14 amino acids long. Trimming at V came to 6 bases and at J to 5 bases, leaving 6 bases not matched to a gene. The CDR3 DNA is TGTGCCAGCAGCCGGACAGGGGGTTTGACTGAAGCTTTCTCT. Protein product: CASSRTGGLTEAFS.

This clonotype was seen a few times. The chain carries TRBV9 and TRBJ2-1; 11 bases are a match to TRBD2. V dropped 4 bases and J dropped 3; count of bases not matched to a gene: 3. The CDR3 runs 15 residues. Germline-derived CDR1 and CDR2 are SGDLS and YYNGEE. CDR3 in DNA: TGTGCCAGCAGCTACGGACTAGCGGGCTACAATGAGCAGTTCTTC. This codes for CASSYGLAGYNEQFF.

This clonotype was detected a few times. The CDR3 DNA follows: TGTGCCAGCAGTTTAAACAGGGACGGTTACGAGCAGTACTTC. This codes for CASSLNRDGYEQYF. The genes are TRBV12-3 or TRBV12-4 and TRBJ2-7, with D perhaps TRBD1 (6 bases). The CDR3 is 14 residues long. V gave up 2 bases and J gave up 4 bases, with 12 bases separating them.

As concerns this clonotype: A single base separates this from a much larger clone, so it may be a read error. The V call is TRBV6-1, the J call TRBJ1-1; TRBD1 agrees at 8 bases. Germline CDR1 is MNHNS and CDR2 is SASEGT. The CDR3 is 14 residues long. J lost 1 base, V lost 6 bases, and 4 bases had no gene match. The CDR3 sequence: CASRWGQANTEAFF. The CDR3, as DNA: TGTGCCAGCAGGTGGGGACAGGCGAACACTGAAGCTTTCTTT.

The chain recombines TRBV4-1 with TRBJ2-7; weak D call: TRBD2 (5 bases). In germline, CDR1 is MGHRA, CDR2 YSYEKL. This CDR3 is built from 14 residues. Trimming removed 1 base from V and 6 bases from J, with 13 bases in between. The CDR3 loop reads CASSQAERAGEQYF. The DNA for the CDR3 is TGCGCCAGCAGCCAAGCGGAGAGGGCTGGCGAGCAGTACTTC.

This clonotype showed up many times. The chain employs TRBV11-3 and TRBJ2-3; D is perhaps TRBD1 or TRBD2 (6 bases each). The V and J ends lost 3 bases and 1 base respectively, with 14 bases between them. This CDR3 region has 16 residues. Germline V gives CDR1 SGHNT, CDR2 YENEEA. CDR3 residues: CASSFDSGARTDTQYF. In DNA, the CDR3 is TGTGCCAGCAGCTTCGACTCGGGGGCTCGCACAGATACGCAGTATTTT.

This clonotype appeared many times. Written as DNA, the CDR3 is TGTGCCAGCACTGCGACAGGGCCCGACACAGATACGCAGTATTTT. This codes for CASTATGPDTDTQYF. This chain joins TRBV6-1 and TRBJ2-3; 7 nucleotides align to TRBD1. This CDR3 has 15 amino acids. Germline-derived CDR1 and CDR2 are MNHNS and SASEGT. V trimming: 7 bases; J trimming: 2 bases; junction bases outside the gene matches: 9.

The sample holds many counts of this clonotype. For the CDR3, the DNA is TGTGCCAGCAGTCAGGGACAGCGGGACTACGAGCAGTACTTC. Its translation is CASSQGQRDYEQYF. The gene calls are TRBV25-1 and TRBJ2-7; TRBD1 or TRBD2 may be the D gene (7 bases each). The CDR3 spans 14 residues. Trimming shortened V by 5 bases and J by 3 bases, and 14 bases separated the two germline ends. From germline, CDR1 is MGHDK and CDR2 SYGVNS.

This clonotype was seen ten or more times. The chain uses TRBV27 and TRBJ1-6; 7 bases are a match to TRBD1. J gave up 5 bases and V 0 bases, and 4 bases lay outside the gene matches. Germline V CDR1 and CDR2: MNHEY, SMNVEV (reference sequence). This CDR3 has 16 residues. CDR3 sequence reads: CASSLSPGQNNSPLHF. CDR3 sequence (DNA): TGTGCCAGCAGTTTATCGCCGGGACAGAATAATTCACCCCTCCACTTT.

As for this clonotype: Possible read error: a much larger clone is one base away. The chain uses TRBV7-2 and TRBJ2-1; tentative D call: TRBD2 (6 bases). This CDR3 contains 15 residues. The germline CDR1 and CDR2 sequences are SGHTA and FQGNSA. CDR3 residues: CASSLLSGLNNERFF. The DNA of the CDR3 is TGTGCCAGCAGCTTACTTAGCGGACTAAACAATGAGCGGTTCTTC.

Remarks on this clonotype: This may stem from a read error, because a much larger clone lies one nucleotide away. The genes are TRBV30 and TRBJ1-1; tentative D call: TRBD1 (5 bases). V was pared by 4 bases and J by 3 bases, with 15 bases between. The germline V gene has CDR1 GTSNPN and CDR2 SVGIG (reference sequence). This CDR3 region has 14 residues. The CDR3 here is CAWNVQWGYTEAFF. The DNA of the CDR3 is TGTGCCTGGAATGTACAATGGGGGTACACTGAAGCTTTCTTT.

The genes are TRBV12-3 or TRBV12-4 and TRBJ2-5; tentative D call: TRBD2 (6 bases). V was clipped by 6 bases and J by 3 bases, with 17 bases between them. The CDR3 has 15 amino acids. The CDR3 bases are TGTGCCAGCAGCCCGAGAGGGGACTCAGAAGAGACCCAGTACTTC. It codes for CASSPRGDSEETQYF.

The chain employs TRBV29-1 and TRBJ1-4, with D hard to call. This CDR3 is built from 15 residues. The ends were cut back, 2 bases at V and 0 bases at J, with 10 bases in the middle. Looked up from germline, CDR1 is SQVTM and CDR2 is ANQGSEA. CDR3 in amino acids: CSVELGGTTNEKLFF. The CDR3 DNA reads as TGCAGCGTTGAATTGGGAGGCACAACTAATGAAAAACTGTTTTTT. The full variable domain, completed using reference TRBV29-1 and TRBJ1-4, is SAVISQKPSRDICQRGTSLTIQCQVDSQVTMMFWYRQQPGQSLTLIATANQGSEATYESGFVIDKFPISRPNLTFSTLTVSNMSPEDSSIYLCSVELGGTTNEKLFFGSGTQLSVL.

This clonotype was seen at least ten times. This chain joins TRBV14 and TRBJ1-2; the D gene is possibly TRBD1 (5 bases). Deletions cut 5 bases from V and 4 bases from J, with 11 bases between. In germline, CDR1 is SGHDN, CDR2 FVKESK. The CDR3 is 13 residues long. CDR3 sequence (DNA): TGTGCCAGCAGCGAAGGGACCGCCTATGGCTACACCTTC. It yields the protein CASSEGTAYGYTF.

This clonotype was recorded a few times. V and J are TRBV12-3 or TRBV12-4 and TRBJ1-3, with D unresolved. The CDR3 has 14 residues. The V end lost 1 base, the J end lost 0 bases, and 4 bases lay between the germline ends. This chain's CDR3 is CASSLEISGNTIYF. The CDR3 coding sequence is TGTGCCAGCAGTTTAGAGATCTCTGGAAACACCATATATTTT.

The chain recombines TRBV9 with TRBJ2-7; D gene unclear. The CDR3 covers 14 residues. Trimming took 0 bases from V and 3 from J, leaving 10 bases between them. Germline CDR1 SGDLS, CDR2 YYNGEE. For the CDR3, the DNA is TGTGCCAGCAGCGTAGGCAGTGGAAACTACGAGCAGTACTTC. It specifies CASSVGSGNYEQYF.

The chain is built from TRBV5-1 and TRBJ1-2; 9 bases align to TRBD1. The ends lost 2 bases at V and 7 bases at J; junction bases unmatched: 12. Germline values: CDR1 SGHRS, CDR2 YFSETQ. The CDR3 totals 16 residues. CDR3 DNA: TGCGCCAGCAGCTTACAACTGGGACAGGGTTTTGGTGGCTACACCTTC. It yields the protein CASSLQLGQGFGGYTF.

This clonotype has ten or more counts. This CDR3 reads CASSLVTSLYGYTF. As DNA, the CDR3 is TGTGCCAGCAGCTTAGTGACGTCACTATATGGCTACACCTTC. This rearrangement joins TRBV7-9 to TRBJ1-2, with D uncertain. CDR1 is SEHNR and CDR2 is FQNEAQ in the germline V gene (reference sequence). The V gene lost 1 base and the J gene lost 5 bases, with 11 bases spanning the gap. The CDR3 is 14 amino acids. The whole variable domain, filled in from reference TRBV7-9 and TRBJ1-2, reads DTGVSQNPRHKITKRGQNVTFRCDPISEHNRLYWYRQTLGQGPEFLTYFQNEAQLEKSRLLSDRFSAERPKGSFSTLEIQRTEQGDSAMYLCASSLVTSLYGYTFGSGTRLTVV.

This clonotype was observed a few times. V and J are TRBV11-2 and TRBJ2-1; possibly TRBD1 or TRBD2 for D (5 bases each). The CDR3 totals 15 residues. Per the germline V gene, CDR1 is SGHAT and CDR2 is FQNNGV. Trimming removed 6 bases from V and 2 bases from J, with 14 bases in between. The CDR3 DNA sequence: TGTGCCAGCAGGGGGGTCTTGCGGACCTACAATGAGCAGTTCTTC. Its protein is CASRGVLRTYNEQFF.

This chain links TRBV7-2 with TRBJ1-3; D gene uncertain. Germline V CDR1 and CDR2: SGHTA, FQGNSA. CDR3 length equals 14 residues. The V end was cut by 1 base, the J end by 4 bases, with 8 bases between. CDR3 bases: TGTGCCAGCAGCTTAGACCATTCGGGAAACACCATATATTTT. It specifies CASSLDHSGNTIYF.

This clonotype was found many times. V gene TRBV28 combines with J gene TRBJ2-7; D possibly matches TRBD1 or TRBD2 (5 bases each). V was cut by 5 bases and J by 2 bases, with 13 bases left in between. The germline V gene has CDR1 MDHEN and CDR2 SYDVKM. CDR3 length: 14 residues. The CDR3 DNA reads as TGTGCCAGCAGTCGCAGGGACCCGACCTACGAGCAGTACTTC. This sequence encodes CASSRRDPTYEQYF.